One and the same sample provided the 10 T cell receptor beta chains below, sequenced in a study of patients and donors after allogeneic stem cell transplantation (dated by TCRdb to 2019 to 2021). The library came from RT-PCR. The sequencer listed for this sample is NextSeq 550. TCRdb reworked the public reads: Q25 trimming with fastp, MiXCR clone assembly, productive beta chains retained. Rows matching on CDR3 protein sequence are summarized as one entry with the most common DNA and genes. The sample table contains 150,000 to 250,000 distinct CDR3 sequences; only one count was recorded for approximately 41% of them. The top ten constitute around 35% of the sample. Source material: blood, either unsorted or a sorted T cell fraction (not recorded which). The receptors come from a human donor who was either an allogeneic HSCT recipient or a stem cell or donor lymphocyte infusion donor (not recorded which). It is not recorded whose cells these are; they may come from a transplant donor.

This clonotype has only a few counts. The rearrangement joins TRBV29-1 to TRBJ1-2, with D possibly matching TRBD1 (5 bases). The CDR3 is 13 amino acids. V gave up 1 base and J gave up 0 bases, with 6 bases separating them. Per the germline V gene, CDR1 is SQVTM and CDR2 is ANQGSEA. The CDR3 DNA reads TGCAGCGTTGAAGGGGGACCTAACTATGGCTACACCTTC. This codes for CSVEGGPNYGYTF.

V gene TRBV29-1 combines with J gene TRBJ1-1; D is ambiguous. V was trimmed by 4 bases and J by 4 bases, leaving 13 bases between them. Germline V gene lookup returns CDR1 SQVTM and CDR2 ANQGSEA. CDR3 length: 13 residues. CDR3 sequence (DNA): TGCAGCGTTGTTACACGGGCGGGCACTGAAGCTTTCTTT. This codes for CSVVTRAGTEAFF.

The chain recombines TRBV24-1 with TRBJ2-7, with TRBD2 matching over 9 bases. The CDR3 runs to 15 residues. V trimming: 6 bases; J trimming: 2 bases; junction bases outside the gene matches: 7. Germline assignment: CDR1 KGHDR and CDR2 SFDVKD. The CDR3 DNA reads TGTGCCACCAGTCGTCTAGCGGGACTCACCTACGAGCAGTACTTC. It is translated as CATSRLAGLTYEQYF.

This clonotype has more than one count but fewer than ten. The chain combines TRBV6-6 with TRBJ1-2; the match to TRBD1 covers 7 bases. The germline CDR1 and CDR2 sequences are MNHNY and SVGAGI (reference sequence). The V segment lost 7 bases and the J segment 8 bases; nucleotides outside the gene matches: 10. The CDR3 loop spans 13 amino acids. CDR3 nucleotides: TGTGCCAGCATCCACGAGGGGGCGGAGGGCTACACCTTC. The encoded protein is CASIHEGAEGYTF.

The chain links TRBV7-2 to TRBJ2-3; TRBD2 aligns across 8 bases. V gave up 5 bases and J gave up 3 bases; unmatched junction bases: 7. Germline assignment: CDR1 SGHTA and CDR2 FQGNSA. The CDR3 sequence is 15 residues long. CDR3 residues: CASSTTSGWTDTQYF. The CDR3 DNA follows: TGTGCCAGCAGCACCACTAGCGGATGGACAGATACGCAGTATTTT.

This clonotype was observed a few times. The chain is built from TRBV5-8 and TRBJ2-3; the D gene is possibly TRBD1 (6 bases). This CDR3 comprises 14 residues. CDR1 SGHTS and CDR2 YDEGEE come from the germline V gene. V was shortened by 4 bases and J by 1 base, with 10 bases between the two germline ends. The CDR3 protein is CASSEGHRTDTQYF. CDR3 bases: TGTGCCAGCAGCGAGGGACACCGCACAGATACGCAGTATTTT. Full variable domain (missing parts from reference TRBV5-8 and TRBJ2-3): EAGVTQSPTHLIKTRGQQATLRCSPISGHTSVYWYQQALGLGLQFLLWYDEGEERNRGNFPPRFSGRQFPNYSSELNVNALELEDSALYLCASSEGHRTDTQYFGPGTRLTVL.

The chain employs TRBV14 and TRBJ2-3; TRBD1 might be the D (5 bases). The CDR3 has 16 amino acids. The V gene lost 0 bases and the J gene lost 4 bases, with 14 bases spanning the gap. The germline V gene encodes CDR1 SGHDN and CDR2 FVKESK. This CDR3 reads CASSQDAGKGPDTQYF. The CDR3, as DNA: TGTGCCAGCAGCCAAGATGCAGGGAAGGGGCCAGATACGCAGTATTTT.

The rearrangement uses TRBV29-1 and TRBJ2-7; D may be TRBD1 or TRBD2 (5 bases each). The germline V gene encodes CDR1 SQVTM and CDR2 ANQGSEA. This CDR3 is 12 amino acids long. The V end was cut by 5 bases, the J end by 7 bases, with 15 bases between. The DNA of the CDR3 is TGCAGCGTTTACCGGGGACCCGAGGAGCAGTACTTC. Its protein is CSVYRGPEEQYF.

This clonotype showed up just a few times. The V gene is TRBV12-3 or TRBV12-4, the J gene TRBJ1-2; 7 bases align to TRBD1. V lost 8 bases to trimming and J lost 0 bases; unmatched junction nucleotides: 6. The CDR3 is 14 amino acids. The CDR3 DNA reads as TGTGCCAGCGGGCAGGGGGTAGCTAACTATGGCTACACCTTC. Translation: CASGQGVANYGYTF.

This clonotype was observed a few times. V usage is TRBV7-3 and J usage is TRBJ1-1; TRBD1 agrees at 8 bases. V gave up 1 base and J gave up 5 bases; unmatched junction bases: 0. Germline V gene data show CDR1 as SGHTA and CDR2 as FQGTGA. This CDR3 contains 13 residues. Written as DNA, the CDR3 is TGTGCCAGCAGCTTAAACAGGGGGACTGAAGCTTTCTTT. Its protein is CASSLNRGTEAFF.